The 12 T cell receptor beta chains below were found in one sample sequenced in a study of CD8+ T cells in alopecia areata. It was cDNA, reverse transcribed from extracted RNA, that served as the sequencing template. Only in-frame clones appear in the TCRdb table, and some are missing; sequencing was by immunoSEQ multiplex PCR. The sample holds 150,000 to 200,000 clones, 60% seen once. The treatment is: oral pan-JAK inhibitor, 5-10 mg twice daily. The starting material was CD4+ T cells sorted from blood, obtained at week 24, from a patient treated with tofacitinib. All receptors come from a human donor with alopecia areata.

The chain links TRBV7-2 to TRBJ1-5, with D hard to call. Trimming stripped 4 bases from V and 5 bases from J, with 9 bases between. Germline CDR1 SGHTA, CDR2 FQGNSA. The CDR3 runs to 13 residues. The CDR3 DNA reads as TGTGCCAGCAGCTGGGGAGATGATCAGCCCCAGCATTTT. Protein sequence: CASSWGDDQPQHF.

J is TRBJ2-7 and V is TRBV14, with TRBD1 matching over 9 bases. The V gene end was trimmed by 6 bases and the J gene end by 5 bases; junction bases not matched to a gene: 11. Per the germline V gene, CDR1 is SGHDN and CDR2 is FVKESK. The CDR3 has 15 amino acids. Written as DNA, the CDR3 is TGTGCCAGCAGTCCATACCGGGACAGGGCCCACGAGCAGTACTTC. Translated: CASSPYRDRAHEQYF.

This clone has a handful of counts. The J gene is TRBJ1-3, the V gene TRBV9; D is undetermined. Germline V gene lookup returns CDR1 SGDLS and CDR2 YYNGEE. V lost 3 bases to trimming and J lost 4 bases, with 17 bases between them. The CDR3 has 16 residues. The CDR3 DNA follows: TGTGCCAGCAGCGCCAGAATTCCACCGGACGGAAACACCATATATTTT. It yields the protein CASSARIPPDGNTIYF.

Notes on this clone: Compared with germline, one end of the junction differs, possibly owing to a read error. The chain recombines TRBV29-1 with TRBJ1-2, with D unresolved. The V gene's germline CDR1 is SQVTM and CDR2 ANQGSEA. The CDR3 has 10 residues. The CDR3 DNA follows: TGCAGCGTCGATTCCCGGGCCCAACACTTC. As protein: CSVDSRAQHF. Based on the CDR3 plus reference TRBV29-1 and TRBJ1-2, the full variable domain is SAVISQKPSRDICQRGTSLTIQCQVDSQVTMMFWYRQQPGQSLTLIATANQGSEATYESGFVIDKFPISRPNLTFSTLTVSNMSPEDSSIYLCSVDSRAQHFGSGTRLTVV.

The V gene is TRBV29-1, the J gene TRBJ1-1; D gene ambiguous. CDR1 is SQVTM, CDR2 ANQGSEA, per germline. The V and J ends lost 3 bases and 1 base respectively, with 9 bases between them. The CDR3 runs 13 residues. The CDR3 DNA sequence: TGCAGCGTTGATCGGGGATGGAACACTGAAGCTTTCTTT. This encodes CSVDRGWNTEAFF.

This chain connects TRBV9 to TRBJ2-1; no reliable D call. The CDR3 is 16 amino acids. Trimming removed 1 base at V and 0 bases at J, with 11 bases between. Germline V gene sequence: CDR1 SGDLS, CDR2 YYNGEE. Here the CDR3 DNA reads TGTGCCAGCAGCGTACTAGGGTCAAGCTCCTACAATGAGCAGTTCTTC. It encodes CASSVLGSSSYNEQFF.

This sequence joins TRBV5-6 and TRBJ1-6; D call uncertain. V was clipped by 5 bases and J by 0 bases, with 12 bases between them. CDR3 length: 16 amino acids. CDR1 is SGHDT, CDR2 YYEEEE, per germline. CDR3 loop: CASSYDPGSYNSPLHF. CDR3 nucleotides: TGTGCCAGCAGTTACGACCCTGGCTCCTATAATTCACCCCTCCACTTT.

This chain connects TRBV5-6 to TRBJ2-2, with TRBD1 identical over 8 bases. This CDR3 comprises 14 residues. The germline V gene has CDR1 SGHDT and CDR2 YYEEEE. V was clipped by 3 bases and J by 11 bases; unmatched bases: 9. The CDR3 coding sequence is TGTGCCAGCAGCTCTGGATACGACAGGGGAGAGCTGTTTTTT. This sequence encodes CASSSGYDRGELFF.

The V and J genes are TRBV12-5 and TRBJ1-2; D gene uncertain. The CDR3 is made up of 13 amino acids. The germline V gene encodes CDR1 LGHNT and CDR2 FRNRAP. V was shortened by 2 bases and J by 5 bases, with 9 bases between the two germline ends. The DNA for the CDR3 is TGTGCTAGTGGTTTGCCCGAGGGTTATGGCTACACCTTC. Amino acid sequence: CASGLPEGYGYTF.

This rearrangement joins TRBV29-1 to TRBJ2-7; D not certain. The germline V gene has CDR1 SQVTM and CDR2 ANQGSEA. Trimming left V 6 bases short and J 3 bases short, with 15 bases between. CDR3 size: 13 residues. CDR3 sequence (DNA): TGCAGCGTCTCAGCTCGACCGGGCTACGAGCAGTACTTC. It translates to CSVSARPGYEQYF.

The J gene is TRBJ1-2, the V gene TRBV9; no definite D call. The CDR3 sequence is 12 residues long. V shed 0 bases and J shed 5 bases, with 5 bases lying between them. From germline, CDR1 is SGDLS and CDR2 YYNGEE. For the CDR3, the DNA is TGTGCCAGCAGCGTAGACAGTTATGGCTACACCTTC. It translates to CASSVDSYGYTF.

This clone showed up just a few times. V gene TRBV4-3 combines with J gene TRBJ2-7, with a weak D call TRBD1 (6 bases). Germline V gives CDR1 LGHNA, CDR2 YSLEER. The CDR3 contains 16 residues. The V gene lost 1 base and the J gene lost 0 bases, with 13 bases spanning the gap. The CDR3, as DNA: TGCGCCAGCAGCCAAGCCATCACAGGGATCTCCTACGAGCAGTACTTC. This encodes CASSQAITGISYEQYF.